The 3 T cell receptor beta chains in this list originate from one sample, sequenced in a study of blood T cells in healthy people across ages. The use of a sample-barcoded 5' primer and a J-beta primer mix characterized a second PCR of 7 to 11 cycles. TCRdb processed the 5' RACE reads anew with MiXCR; each CDR3 protein has one entry. The sample has 750,000 to 1,000,000 distinct CDR3 sequences, approximately 32% seen once; the top ten hold roughly 10%. These same data were also listed under a study on T cells of mothers and their children.

The sample taken for sequencing was blood. Receptors originate from a woman between 40 and 55 years old in good health.

This clonotype showed up just a few times. The V and J genes are TRBV20-1 and TRBJ2-4; D might be TRBD1 (5 bases). CDR3 length: 16 residues. With 0 bases removed from V and 9 bases from J, the gap between germline ends came to 21 bases. Germline V CDR1 and CDR2: DFQATT, SNEGSKA (reference sequence). CDR3 DNA: TGCAGTGCTAGAGATTTGCTGGGAAGGGGCCCGGGCATTCAGTACTTC. As protein: CSARDLLGRGPGIQYF.

The table lists this clonotype with a few counts. The rearrangement joins TRBV2 to TRBJ2-3; either TRBD1 or TRBD2 may fit D (7 bases each). The V gene lost 7 bases and the J gene lost 5 bases, with 16 bases spanning the gap. The CDR3 covers 14 residues. The germline gives CDR1 SNHLY, CDR2 FYNNEI. CDR3 bases: TGTGCCAGCAATAGCAGGGGGGGAGGAGATACGCAGTATTTT. It encodes CASNSRGGGDTQYF.

This clonotype was observed a few times. The chain couples TRBV20-1 to TRBJ2-7, with 7 positions matching TRBD2. Trimming removed 7 bases from V and 5 bases from J; junction bases left unmatched: 17. The CDR3 consists of 15 residues. Germline CDR1 DFQATT, CDR2 SNEGSKA (reference sequence). The CDR3 nucleotides read TGCAGTGTCCGGGGCGGCGGGAGCGACACCAACGAGCAGTACTTC. Translation gives CSVRGGGSDTNEQYF.